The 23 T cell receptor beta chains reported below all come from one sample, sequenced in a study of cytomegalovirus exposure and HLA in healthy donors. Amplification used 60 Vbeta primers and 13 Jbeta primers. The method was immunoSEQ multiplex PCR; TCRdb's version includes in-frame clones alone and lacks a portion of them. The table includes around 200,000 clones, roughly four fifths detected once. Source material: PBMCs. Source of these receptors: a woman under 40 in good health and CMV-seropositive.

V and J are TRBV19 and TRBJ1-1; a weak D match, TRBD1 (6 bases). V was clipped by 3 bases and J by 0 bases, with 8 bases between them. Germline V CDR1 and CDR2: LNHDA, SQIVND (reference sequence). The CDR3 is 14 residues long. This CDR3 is CASSIGQLNTEAFF. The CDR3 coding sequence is TGTGCCAGTAGTATTGGACAGCTGAACACTGAAGCTTTCTTT.

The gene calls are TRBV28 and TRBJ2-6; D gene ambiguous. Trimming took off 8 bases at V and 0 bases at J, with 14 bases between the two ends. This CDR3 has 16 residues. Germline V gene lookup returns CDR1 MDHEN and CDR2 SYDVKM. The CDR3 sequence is CASLPALPSGANVLTF. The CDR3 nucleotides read TGTGCCAGCCTTCCTGCCCTACCCTCTGGGGCCAACGTCCTGACTTTC.

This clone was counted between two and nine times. In DNA, the CDR3 is TGTGCCAGCAGCTTGAGGAGCGGGAGGGCCGAGGAGGAGCAGTTCTTC. Translation: CASSLRSGRAEEEQFF. The chain uses TRBV13 and TRBJ2-1, with 10 positions matching TRBD2. CDR3 length: 16 residues. The ends lost 3 bases at V and 10 bases at J; junction bases unmatched: 12. The V gene's germline CDR1 is PRHDT and CDR2 FYEKMQ (reference sequence). Complete variable domain (other parts from reference TRBV13 and TRBJ2-1): AAGVIQSPRHLIKEKRETATLKCYPIPRHDTVYWYQQGPGQDPQFLISFYEKMQSDKGSIPDRFSAQQFSDYHSELNMSSLELGDSALYFCASSLRSGRAEEEQFFGPGTRLTVL.

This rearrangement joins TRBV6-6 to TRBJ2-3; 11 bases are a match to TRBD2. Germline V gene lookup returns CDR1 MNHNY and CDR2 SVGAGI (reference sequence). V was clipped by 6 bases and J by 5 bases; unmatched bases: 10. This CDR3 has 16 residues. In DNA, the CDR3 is TGTGCCAGCAGCCGGACTAGCGGGTCTCAAGAAGATACGCAGTATTTT. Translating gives CASSRTSGSQEDTQYF.

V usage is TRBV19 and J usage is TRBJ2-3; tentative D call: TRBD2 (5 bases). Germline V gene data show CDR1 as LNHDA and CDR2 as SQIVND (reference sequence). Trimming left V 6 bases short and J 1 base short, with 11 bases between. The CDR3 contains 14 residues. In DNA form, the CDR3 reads TGTGCCAGTAGGGAGGCCGGGGGCACAGATACGCAGTATTTT. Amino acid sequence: CASREAGGTDTQYF.

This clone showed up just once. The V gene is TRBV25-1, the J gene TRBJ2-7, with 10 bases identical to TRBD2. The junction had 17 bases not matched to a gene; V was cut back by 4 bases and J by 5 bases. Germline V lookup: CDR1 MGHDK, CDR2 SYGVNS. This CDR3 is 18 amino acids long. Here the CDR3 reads CASSAQGGASGRRNEQYF. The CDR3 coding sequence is TGTGCCAGCAGTGCCCAAGGGGGGGCTAGCGGGAGAAGGAACGAGCAGTACTTC.

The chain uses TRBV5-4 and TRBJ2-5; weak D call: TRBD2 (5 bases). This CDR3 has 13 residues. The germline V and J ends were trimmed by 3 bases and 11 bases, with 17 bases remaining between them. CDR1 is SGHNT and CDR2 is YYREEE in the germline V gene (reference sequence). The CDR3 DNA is TGTGCCAGCAGCTCGGGATTTACTAACAAGCAGTACTTC. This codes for CASSSGFTNKQYF.

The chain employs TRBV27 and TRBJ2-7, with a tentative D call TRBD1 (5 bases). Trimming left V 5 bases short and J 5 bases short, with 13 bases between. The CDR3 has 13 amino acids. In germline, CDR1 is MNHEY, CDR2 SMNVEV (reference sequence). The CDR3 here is CASSPYRGDEQYF. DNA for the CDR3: TGTGCCAGCAGTCCATATAGGGGTGACGAGCAGTACTTC.

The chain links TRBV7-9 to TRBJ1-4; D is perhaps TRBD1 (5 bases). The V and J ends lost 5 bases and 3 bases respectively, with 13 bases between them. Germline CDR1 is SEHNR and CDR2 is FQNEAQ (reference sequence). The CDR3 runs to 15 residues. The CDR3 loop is CASSESGVSNEKLFF. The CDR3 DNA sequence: TGTGCCAGCAGCGAGTCGGGGGTCTCTAATGAAAAACTGTTTTTT.

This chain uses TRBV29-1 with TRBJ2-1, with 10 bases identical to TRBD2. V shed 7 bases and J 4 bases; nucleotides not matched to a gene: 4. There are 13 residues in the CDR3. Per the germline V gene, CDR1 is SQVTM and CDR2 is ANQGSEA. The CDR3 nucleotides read TGCAGCGCTGGGACTAGCGCTTACAATGAGCAGTTCTTC. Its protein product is CSAGTSAYNEQFF.

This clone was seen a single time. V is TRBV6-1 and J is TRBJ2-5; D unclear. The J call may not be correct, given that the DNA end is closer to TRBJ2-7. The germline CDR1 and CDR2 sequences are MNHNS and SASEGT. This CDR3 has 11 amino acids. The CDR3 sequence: CASSDDYEQYF. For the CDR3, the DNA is TGTGCCAGCAGTGATGATTACGAGCAGTACTTC.

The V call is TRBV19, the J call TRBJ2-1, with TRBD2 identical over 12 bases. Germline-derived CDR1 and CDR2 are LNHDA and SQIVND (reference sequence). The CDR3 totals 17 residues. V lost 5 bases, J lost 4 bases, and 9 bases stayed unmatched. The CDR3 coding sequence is TGTGCCAGTAGTTGGAGACTAGCGGGAGTAAAGTACAATGAGCAGTTCTTC. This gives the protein CASSWRLAGVKYNEQFF.

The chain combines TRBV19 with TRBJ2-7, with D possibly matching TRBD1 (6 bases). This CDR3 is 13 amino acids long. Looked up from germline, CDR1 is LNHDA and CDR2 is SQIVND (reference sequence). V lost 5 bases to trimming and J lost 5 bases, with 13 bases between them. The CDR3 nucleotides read TGTGCCAGTAGTGTAAACAGGGTCCACGAGCAGTACTTC. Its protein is CASSVNRVHEQYF.

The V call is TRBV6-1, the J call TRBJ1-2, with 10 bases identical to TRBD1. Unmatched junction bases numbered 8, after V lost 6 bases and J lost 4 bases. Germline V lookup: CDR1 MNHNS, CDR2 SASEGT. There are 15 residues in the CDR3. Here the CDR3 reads CASSRPGQGIYGYTF. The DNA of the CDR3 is TGTGCCAGCAGCAGACCGGGACAGGGGATCTATGGCTACACCTTC.

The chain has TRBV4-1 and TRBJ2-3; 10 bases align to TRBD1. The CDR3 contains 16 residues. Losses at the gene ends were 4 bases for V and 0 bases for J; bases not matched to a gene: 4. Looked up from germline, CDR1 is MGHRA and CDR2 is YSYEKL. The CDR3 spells CASSLRTGGSTDTQYF. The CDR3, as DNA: TGCGCCAGCAGCCTCCGGACAGGGGGGAGCACAGATACGCAGTATTTT.

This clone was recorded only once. CDR3 sequence: CASSFWEGEDTQYF. CDR3 DNA sequence: TGTGCCAGCAGTTTTTGGGAGGGGGAGGATACGCAGTATTTT. The chain combines TRBV28 with TRBJ2-3; TRBD2 might be the D (7 bases). This CDR3 spans 14 amino acids. Trimming removed 3 bases at V and 6 bases at J, with 13 bases between. Germline-derived CDR1 and CDR2 are MDHEN and SYDVKM.

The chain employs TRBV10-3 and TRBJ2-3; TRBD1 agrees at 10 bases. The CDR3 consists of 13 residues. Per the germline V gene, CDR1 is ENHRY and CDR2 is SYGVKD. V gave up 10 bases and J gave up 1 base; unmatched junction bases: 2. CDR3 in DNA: TGTGCCACCGGGACAGGGGGCACAGATACGCAGTATTTT. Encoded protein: CATGTGGTDTQYF.

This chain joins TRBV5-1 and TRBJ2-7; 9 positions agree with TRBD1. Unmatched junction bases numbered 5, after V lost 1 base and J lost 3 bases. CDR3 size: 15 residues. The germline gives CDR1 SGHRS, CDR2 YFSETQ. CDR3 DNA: TGCGCCAGCAGCTTGCCGGGACAGGGATACTACGAGCAGTACTTC. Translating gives CASSLPGQGYYEQYF.

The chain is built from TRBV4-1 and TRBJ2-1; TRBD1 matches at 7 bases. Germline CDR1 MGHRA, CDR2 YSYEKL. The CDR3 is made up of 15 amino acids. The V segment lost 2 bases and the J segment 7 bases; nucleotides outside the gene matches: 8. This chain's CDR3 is CASSQLSGGENEQFF. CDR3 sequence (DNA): TGCGCCAGCAGCCAACTATCAGGGGGAGAGAATGAGCAGTTCTTC.

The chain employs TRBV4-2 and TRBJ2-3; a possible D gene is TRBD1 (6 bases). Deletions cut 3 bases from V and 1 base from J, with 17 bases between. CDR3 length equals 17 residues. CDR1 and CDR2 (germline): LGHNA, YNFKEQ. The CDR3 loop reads CASSHPKGQGRTDTQYF. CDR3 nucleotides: TGTGCCAGCAGCCACCCGAAGGGCCAGGGGCGCACAGATACGCAGTATTTT.

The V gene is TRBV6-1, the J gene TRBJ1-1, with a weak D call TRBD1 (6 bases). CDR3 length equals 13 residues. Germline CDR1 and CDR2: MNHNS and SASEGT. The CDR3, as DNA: TGTGTCTCAAATAACCGGGGGGCTACTGAAGCTTTCTTT. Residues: CVSNNRGATEAFF.

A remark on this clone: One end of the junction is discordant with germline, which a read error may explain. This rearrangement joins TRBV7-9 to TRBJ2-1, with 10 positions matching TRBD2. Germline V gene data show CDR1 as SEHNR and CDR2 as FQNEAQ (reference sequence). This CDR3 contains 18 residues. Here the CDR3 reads CSSSLRSSGSIERNEQFF. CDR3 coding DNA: TGTTCCAGCAGCTTAAGGTCTAGCGGGAGTATAGAGAGAAATGAGCAGTTCTTC.

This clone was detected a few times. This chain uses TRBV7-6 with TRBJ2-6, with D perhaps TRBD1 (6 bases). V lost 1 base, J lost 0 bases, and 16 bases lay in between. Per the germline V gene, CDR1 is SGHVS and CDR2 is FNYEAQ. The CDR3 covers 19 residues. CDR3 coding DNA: TGTGCCAGCAGCTTAGAAAGACAGGCTGGGAGCTCTGGGGCCAACGTCCTGACTTTC. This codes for CASSLERQAGSSGANVLTF.